This T cell receptor beta chain was recovered during a study of PD-L1 blockade in urothelial cancer. Study in general: Atezolizumab 1,200 mg was given intravenously every 3 weeks, starting 2014. Anywhere from 0 to 3 prior chemotherapy regimens had been received by patients. Study conclusions and caveats: Patients with below-median pretreatment blood clonality survived longer.

The V end lost 4 bases, the J end lost 7 bases, and 13 bases lay between the germline ends. The germline V gene encodes CDR1 LNHDA and CDR2 SQIVND (reference sequence). The length of the CDR3 is 13 residues. This clone was detected only once. Its specificity is unknown. What went into each PCR as a spike was synthetic TCR analog templates. Clones were sequenced by immunoSEQ multiplex PCR, and TCRdb holds only the in-frame ones, with some missing. The sample lists about 130,000 clones; roughly 84% were seen once. The time point is: pretreatment peripheral blood. This TCR derives from a man aged 50-60 years with urothelial cancer. The V gene is TRBV19, the J gene TRBJ1-1; possible D gene TRBD1, 5 bases. The sequencing used PBMCs, collected around atezolizumab (anti-PD-L1) treatment. CDR3 coding DNA: TGTGCCAGTAGTACCTCGGGGGGGGTTGAAGCTTTCTTT. Translating gives CASSTSGGVEAFF.